This TCR beta chain was sequenced for a study of blood T cell repertoires in COVID-19. Study as a whole: Samples representing acute and convalescent COVID-19 were sourced from the United States, Italy and Spain. Sources were T cells, B-cell-depleted T cells, or PBMCs; the material itself was cDNA or gDNA.

Patients of the Seattle cohort, enrolled during active infection, were followed longitudinally. In the source study's methods: Counts of nucleated cells, estimated from reference gene primer amplification, were obtained. Sequencing was performed with immunoSEQ multiplex PCR; in TCRdb, only in-frame clones are kept and a portion is missing. Clone size and V and J calls were adopted from that table, with D and trimming inferred from the DNA. The sample lists over 450,000 clones; 89% were seen once. The sequence came from a man between 18 and 35 years old with COVID-19, enrolled during active disease. Input material: peripheral blood.

The CDR3 spells CASSGGTTNQETQYF. In nucleotides, the CDR3 is TGCGCCAGCAGCGGGGGGACTACCAACCAAGAGACCCAGTACTTC. This chain connects TRBV5-1 to TRBJ2-5; 7 bases are a match to TRBD2. The CDR3 runs to 15 residues. CDR1 and CDR2 (germline): SGHRS, YFSETQ. Losses at the gene ends were 4 bases for V and 0 bases for J; bases not matched to a gene: 6.